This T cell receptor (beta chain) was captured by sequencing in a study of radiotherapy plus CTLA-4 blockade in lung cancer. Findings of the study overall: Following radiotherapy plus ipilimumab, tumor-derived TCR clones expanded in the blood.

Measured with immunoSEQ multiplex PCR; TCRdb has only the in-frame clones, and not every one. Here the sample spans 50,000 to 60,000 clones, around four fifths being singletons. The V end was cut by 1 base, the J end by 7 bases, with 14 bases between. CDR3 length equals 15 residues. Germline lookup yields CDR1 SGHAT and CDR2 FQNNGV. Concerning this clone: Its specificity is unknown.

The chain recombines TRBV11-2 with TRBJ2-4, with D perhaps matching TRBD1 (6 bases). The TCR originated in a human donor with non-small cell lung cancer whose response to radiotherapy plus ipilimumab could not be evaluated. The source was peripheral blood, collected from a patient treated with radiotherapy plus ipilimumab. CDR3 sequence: CASSLVQGLGNIQYF. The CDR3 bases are TGTGCCAGCAGCTTAGTTCAGGGGTTAGGGAACATTCAGTACTTC.